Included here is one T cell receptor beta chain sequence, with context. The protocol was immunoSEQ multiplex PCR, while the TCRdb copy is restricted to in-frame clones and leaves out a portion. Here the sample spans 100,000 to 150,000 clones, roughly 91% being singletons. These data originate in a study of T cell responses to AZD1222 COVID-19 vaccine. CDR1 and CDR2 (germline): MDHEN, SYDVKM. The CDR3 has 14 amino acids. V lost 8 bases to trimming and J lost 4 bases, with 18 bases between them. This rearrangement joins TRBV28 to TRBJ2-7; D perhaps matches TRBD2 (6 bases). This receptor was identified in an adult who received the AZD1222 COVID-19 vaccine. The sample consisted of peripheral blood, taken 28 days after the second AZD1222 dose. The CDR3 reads CASSLAGWEYEQYF. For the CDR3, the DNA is TGTGCCAGCTCGTTGGCGGGATGGGAATACGAGCAGTACTTC.